Shown below are 28 T cell receptor beta chains from a single sample sequenced in a study of T-cell reconstitution after alpha-beta-depleted transplantation in children. This sample's TCRbeta library carried unique molecular identifier barcodes. TCRdb independently ran MiXCR on the PCR reads; one entry per CDR3 protein. The profile shows approximately 630,000 distinct CDR3 sequences, about an eighth of them singletons. The sample here was PBMCs, taken before TCRalphabeta/CD19-depleted stem cell transplant. The origin of the receptors is a girl aged 2-9 years with congenital amegakaryocytic thrombocytopenia, due to receive a stem cell transplant.

Comment on this clonotype: Since a much larger clone is just one base distant, this may be a read error. This chain connects TRBV5-1 to TRBJ2-7, with D hard to call. This CDR3 is built from 13 residues. Germline CDR1 and CDR2: SGHRS and YFSETQ. CDR3 coding DNA: TGCGCCAGCAGCTCCCCCATGGATTACGAGCAGTCCTTC. Translating it yields CASSSPMDYEQSF.

This clonotype came up a few times. The chain joins TRBV5-1 to TRBJ1-1; possibly TRBD1 for D (6 bases). This CDR3 comprises 16 residues. V was trimmed by 4 bases and J by 7 bases, leaving 23 bases between them. The V gene's germline CDR1 is SGHRS and CDR2 YFSETQ. The DNA for the CDR3 is TGCGCCAGCAGCCCTGGGGGCGGGGGCTTAAGTGGTGAAGCTTTCTTT. It yields the protein CASSPGGGGLSGEAFF. The variable domain in full, completed from reference TRBV5-1 and TRBJ1-1, reads KAGVTQTPRYLIKTRGQQVTLSCSPISGHRSVSWYQQTPGQGLQFLFEYFSETQRNKGNFPGRFSGRQFSNSRSEMNVSTLELGDSALYLCASSPGGGGLSGEAFFGQGTRLTVV.

The rearrangement links TRBV11-2 to TRBJ2-7, with 9 bases lining up with TRBD1. The germline V gene encodes CDR1 SGHAT and CDR2 FQNNGV. Trimming took 3 bases from V and 6 from J; bases not matched to a gene: 6. This CDR3 comprises 14 residues. The CDR3 DNA reads as TGTGCCAGCAGCTTCGGGGACAGGGTTGGCGAGCAGTACTTC. Amino acids: CASSFGDRVGEQYF.

This clonotype was observed a handful of times. J is TRBJ1-1 and V is TRBV27; D unclear. CDR3 length: 14 amino acids. The V gene's germline CDR1 is MNHEY and CDR2 SMNVEV (reference sequence). V was trimmed by 5 bases and J by 4 bases, leaving 14 bases between them. The CDR3 DNA reads TGTGCCAGCAGTGAAGGATATGTTCGCACTGAAGCTTTCTTT. Translating gives CASSEGYVRTEAFF.

This clonotype has at least ten counts. This sequence joins TRBV5-1 and TRBJ1-5; possibly TRBD1 for D (6 bases). This CDR3 spans 16 amino acids. Germline loops: CDR1 SGHRS, CDR2 YFSETQ. Trimming pared 4 bases from V and 3 bases from J, leaving 17 bases between. The CDR3: CASSEGGGYLNQPQHF. The CDR3, as DNA: TGCGCCAGCAGCGAGGGAGGGGGTTACCTCAATCAGCCCCAGCATTTT.

The genes are TRBV7-3 and TRBJ2-6; D not resolved. The CDR3 spans 21 residues. Germline CDR1 SGHTA, CDR2 FQGTGA. Deletions cut 1 base from V and 0 bases from J, with 22 bases between. CDR3 region: CASSLILKGGPVSSGANVLTF. The CDR3 DNA sequence: TGTGCCAGCAGCTTAATCCTCAAGGGTGGCCCTGTCAGCTCTGGGGCCAACGTCCTGACTTTC.

This clonotype has at least ten counts. V is TRBV7-6 and J is TRBJ2-1, with D perhaps being TRBD1 or TRBD2 (5 bases each). V shed 0 bases and J shed 3 bases, with 9 bases lying between them. Germline loops: CDR1 SGHVS, CDR2 FNYEAQ. The CDR3 runs 15 residues. DNA of the CDR3: TGTGCCAGCAGCTTAGCCAGGGACGGCTACAATGAGCAGTTCTTC. Its protein is CASSLARDGYNEQFF.

This sequence joins TRBV29-1 and TRBJ2-1, with TRBD2 identical over 11 bases. Germline CDR1 and CDR2: SQVTM and ANQGSEA. The CDR3 has 16 amino acids. The trim removed 6 bases at V and 3 bases at J, leaving 10 bases unmatched. The CDR3 DNA sequence: TGCAGCGTCCGGGCCCTAGCGGGAGGATTCTACAATGAGCAGTTCTTC. It specifies CSVRALAGGFYNEQFF.

V and J are TRBV3-1 and TRBJ2-5; D remains unclear. This CDR3 is built from 12 residues. The germline V gene encodes CDR1 LGHDT and CDR2 YNNKEL (reference sequence). V lost 0 bases, J lost 7 bases, and 6 bases lay in between. The CDR3 loop is CASSQDPLTQYF. For the CDR3, the DNA is TGTGCCAGCAGCCAAGACCCTCTGACCCAGTACTTC.

The V and J genes are TRBV5-5 and TRBJ2-1; no definite D call. Germline CDR1 and CDR2: SGHKS and YYEKEE (reference sequence). The ends were cut back, 0 bases at V and 3 bases at J, with 16 bases in the middle. The length of the CDR3 is 17 residues. As DNA, the CDR3 is TGTGCCAGCAGCTTGGTGGTGACACCAGTCTTCTACAATGAGCAGTTCTTC. This sequence encodes CASSLVVTPVFYNEQFF.

This clonotype was counted at least ten times. The rearrangement links TRBV7-2 to TRBJ1-2, with a weak D call TRBD1 (6 bases). This CDR3 is built from 15 residues. Germline V CDR1 and CDR2: SGHTA, FQGNSA. The V and J ends lost 4 bases and 0 bases respectively, with 12 bases between them. The CDR3 sequence is CASSYRTVTNYGYTF. CDR3 coding DNA: TGTGCCAGCAGCTATAGGACAGTAACTAACTATGGCTACACCTTC.

This clonotype was detected ten times or more. The J gene is TRBJ2-3, the V gene TRBV5-1, with D tentatively TRBD1 (6 bases). CDR3 length: 16 residues. Germline loops: CDR1 SGHRS, CDR2 YFSETQ. V was cut by 4 bases and J by 0 bases, with 15 bases left in between. The DNA of the CDR3 is TGCGCCAGCAGCCCGCTACAGGGTCTTAGCACAGATACGCAGTATTTT. Protein: CASSPLQGLSTDTQYF. The whole variable domain, filled in from reference TRBV5-1 and TRBJ2-3, reads KAGVTQTPRYLIKTRGQQVTLSCSPISGHRSVSWYQQTPGQGLQFLFEYFSETQRNKGNFPGRFSGRQFSNSRSEMNVSTLELGDSALYLCASSPLQGLSTDTQYFGPGTRLTVL.

This clonotype was observed at least ten times. The gene calls are TRBV28 and TRBJ2-5, with 10 nucleotides matching TRBD2. Losses at the gene ends were 3 bases for V and 4 bases for J; bases not matched to a gene: 8. The CDR3 covers 16 residues. Germline CDR1 and CDR2: MDHEN and SYDVKM. CDR3 amino acids: CASSFLAGGLGETQYF. Here the CDR3 DNA reads TGTGCCAGCAGTTTTTTAGCGGGAGGACTTGGAGAGACCCAGTACTTC.

This clonotype was seen more than once but under ten times. The V gene is TRBV25-1, the J gene TRBJ1-1; D is ambiguous. This CDR3 comprises 15 residues. The V and J ends lost 4 bases and 3 bases respectively, with 15 bases between them. Germline CDR1 and CDR2: MGHDK and SYGVNS. The CDR3 DNA follows: TGTGCCAGCAGTGGATTCCCCCCAGCCGACACTGAAGCTTTCTTT. It yields the protein CASSGFPPADTEAFF.

This clonotype was counted at least ten times. The chain employs TRBV20-1 and TRBJ1-2, with no clear D. The germline CDR1 and CDR2 sequences are DFQATT and SNEGSKA (reference sequence). The length of the CDR3 is 15 residues. V was pared by 1 base and J by 0 bases, with 12 bases between. CDR3 sequence (DNA): TGCAGTGCTAGAGTAAACTCGAAAGCTAACTATGGCTACACCTTC. It is translated as CSARVNSKANYGYTF.

This clonotype has just a few counts. The chain employs TRBV28 and TRBJ2-3; the D gene is possibly TRBD2 (5 bases). CDR3 length: 16 amino acids. Deletions cut 6 bases from V and 2 bases from J, with 18 bases between. Germline V lookup: CDR1 MDHEN, CDR2 SYDVKM. The DNA for the CDR3 is TGTGCCAGCAGCCCCGTGGACTCGAGCCCCACAGATACGCAGTATTTT. Its protein is CASSPVDSSPTDTQYF.

About this clonotype itself: The junction differs from germline at one of its ends, possibly a read error. The rearrangement links TRBV12-3 or TRBV12-4 to TRBJ2-3, with D tentatively TRBD2 (6 bases). The CDR3 extends over 15 amino acids. The CDR3 region has the DNA TGTGCTAGCAGTATGGAGGGACCTAGCACAGATACGCAGTATTTT. Translating it yields CASSMEGPSTDTQYF.

Concerning this clonotype itself: A read error is possible here, since a much larger clone lies one base away. V gene TRBV5-1 combines with J gene TRBJ2-3, with D possibly being TRBD1 (6 bases). Germline CDR1 and CDR2: SGHRS and YFSETQ. The CDR3 has 15 amino acids. As DNA, the CDR3 is TGCGCCAGCAGCAAACAGACAGGAAGCACAGATATGCAGTATTTT. Translated: CASSKQTGSTDMQYF.

V and J are TRBV3-1 and TRBJ2-3; D may correspond to TRBD1 or TRBD2 (5 bases each). Germline V gives CDR1 LGHDT, CDR2 YNNKEL (reference sequence). The length of the CDR3 is 15 residues. Trimming cost V 0 bases and J 0 bases, with 7 bases left between them. CDR3 amino acids: CASSQEGRSTDTQYF. The CDR3 DNA is TGTGCCAGCAGCCAAGAGGGACGGAGCACAGATACGCAGTATTTT.

This clonotype was recorded at least ten times. The V call is TRBV29-1, the J call TRBJ2-5; D call uncertain. V lost 4 bases, J lost 8 bases, and 5 bases lay in between. The CDR3 is 9 residues long. The germline V gene has CDR1 SQVTM and CDR2 ANQGSEA. DNA for the CDR3: TGCAGCGTTGGGCCTACCCAGTACTTC. Amino acid sequence: CSVGPTQYF.

The V gene is TRBV20-1, the J gene TRBJ2-1; 7 bases map to TRBD2. Germline-derived CDR1 and CDR2 are DFQATT and SNEGSKA (reference sequence). CDR3 length: 14 amino acids. DNA for the CDR3: TGCAGCCAAACGCGGGAGTCCCCCTACAATGAGCAGTTCTTC. Residues: CSQTRESPYNEQFF.

This clonotype has at least ten counts. The gene calls are TRBV20-1 and TRBJ1-1; D is undetermined. This CDR3 is built from 16 residues. V lost 0 bases and J lost 4, with 18 bases in between. Germline V gene lookup returns CDR1 DFQATT and CDR2 SNEGSKA (reference sequence). CDR3 DNA sequence: TGCAGTGCTAGAGATTACACGGCTAGCCCCAGCACTGAAGCTTTCTTT. This sequence encodes CSARDYTASPSTEAFF.

Many counts were recorded for this clonotype. The genes are TRBV5-6 and TRBJ2-5, with D perhaps matching TRBD1 or TRBD2 (5 bases each). V was cut by 1 base and J by 5 bases, with 15 bases left in between. Germline V gene lookup returns CDR1 SGHDT and CDR2 YYEEEE. The CDR3 length is 15 residues. CDR3 nucleotides: TGTGCCAGCAGCTTGCTTTTACTCGAGGGGGAGACCCAGTACTTC. Translating gives CASSLLLLEGETQYF.

This sequence joins TRBV20-1 and TRBJ1-5; 8 bases agree with TRBD1. Unmatched junction bases numbered 8, after V lost 6 bases and J lost 4 bases. Germline V gene sequence: CDR1 DFQATT, CDR2 SNEGSKA (reference sequence). CDR3 length equals 14 residues. The CDR3: CSAKMDRVNQPQHF. CDR3 sequence (DNA): TGCAGTGCGAAAATGGACAGGGTAAATCAGCCCCAGCATTTT.

This clonotype came up a few times. The rearrangement joins TRBV4-1 to TRBJ2-1; D is uncertain. Germline CDR1 reads MGHRA; CDR2 reads YSYEKL. The CDR3 is made up of 19 amino acids. Trimming pared 2 bases from V and 3 bases from J, leaving 23 bases between. As DNA, the CDR3 is TGCGCCAGCAGCCAATCCCCTGCCCCAGTAAGAAGAAGCTACAATGAGCAGTTCTTC. It is translated as CASSQSPAPVRRSYNEQFF.

V and J are TRBV7-2 and TRBJ2-3; TRBD2 agrees at 7 bases. The CDR3 is 16 residues long. Germline V lookup: CDR1 SGHTA, CDR2 FQGNSA. The V and J ends lost 3 bases and 5 bases, in that order; junction bases with no gene match: 11. For the CDR3, the DNA is TGTGCCAGCAGCTTTTCCAGGGAGGGCCTGGTAGATACGCAGTATTTT. Amino acids: CASSFSREGLVDTQYF.

This clonotype was counted ten times or more. The chain couples TRBV5-1 to TRBJ2-3; no definite D call. Trimming cost V 0 bases and J 0 bases, with 11 bases left between them. The V gene's germline CDR1 is SGHRS and CDR2 YFSETQ. This CDR3 comprises 16 residues. The DNA of the CDR3 is TGCGCCAGCAGCTTGGTCCGGAGCCGAAGCACAGATACGCAGTATTTT. It yields the protein CASSLVRSRSTDTQYF.

The V and J genes are TRBV7-2 and TRBJ2-1; the match to TRBD2 covers 7 bases. V lost 5 bases and J lost 7; bases outside the gene matches: 11. The germline gives CDR1 SGHTA, CDR2 FQGNSA. The CDR3 is made up of 15 amino acids. The CDR3 sequence is CASSPPPGAGNEQFF. The DNA for the CDR3 is TGTGCCAGCAGCCCACCCCCGGGAGCGGGAAATGAGCAGTTCTTC.